The 21 T cell receptor beta chains below were found in one sample sequenced in a study of PD-L1 blockade in urothelial cancer. The time point was: pretreatment peripheral blood. Measured with immunoSEQ multiplex PCR; TCRdb has only the in-frame clones, and not every one. The data contain about 95,000 clones, around 90% of them singletons. Sample: PBMCs, taken around atezolizumab (anti-PD-L1) treatment. The receptors were gathered from a man aged 55-75 years with urothelial cancer.

This clone is a singleton in its sample. The rearrangement joins TRBV5-1 to TRBJ1-1, with 7 bases matching TRBD1. The germline V gene encodes CDR1 SGHRS and CDR2 YFSETQ. J was trimmed by 0 bases and V by 0 bases; bases with no gene match: 11. There are 18 residues in the CDR3. CDR3: CASSLGVSGTALNTEAFF. CDR3 nucleotides: TGCGCCAGCAGCTTGGGTGTTTCCGGGACAGCCTTGAACACTGAAGCTTTCTTT. The full variable domain, with the rest looked up from reference TRBV5-1 and TRBJ1-1, is KAGVTQTPRYLIKTRGQQVTLSCSPISGHRSVSWYQQTPGQGLQFLFEYFSETQRNKGNFPGRFSGRQFSNSRSEMNVSTLELGDSALYLCASSLGVSGTALNTEAFFGQGTRLTVV.

This chain connects TRBV9 to TRBJ1-1; D remains unclear. The V gene's germline CDR1 is SGDLS and CDR2 YYNGEE. The V end was cut by 0 bases, the J end by 4 bases, with 13 bases between. The CDR3 runs 15 residues. This CDR3 is CASSVEGRASTEAFF. The CDR3, as DNA: TGTGCCAGCAGCGTAGAAGGTCGAGCGAGCACTGAAGCTTTCTTT. The full variable domain, completed using reference TRBV9 and TRBJ1-1, is DSGVTQTPKHLITATGQRVTLRCSPRSGDLSVYWYQQSLDQGLQFLIQYYNGEERAKGNILERFSAQQFPDLHSELNLSSLELGDSALYFCASSVEGRASTEAFFGQGTRLTVV.

V gene TRBV6-5 combines with J gene TRBJ1-1; tentative D call: TRBD1 (6 bases). V was trimmed by 6 bases and J by 5 bases, leaving 19 bases between them. The germline gives CDR1 MNHEY, CDR2 SVGAGI. The CDR3 extends over 15 amino acids. CDR3 loop: CASRIVGAYGTEAFF. CDR3 coding DNA: TGTGCCAGCAGGATCGTGGGGGCATACGGTACTGAAGCTTTCTTT.

This clone has just one count. The chain couples TRBV10-3 to TRBJ2-7, with 8 bases matching TRBD1. CDR1 is ENHRY and CDR2 is SYGVKD in the germline V gene. CDR3 length equals 14 residues. V shed 7 bases and J 2 bases; nucleotides not matched to a gene: 7. Written as DNA, the CDR3 is TGTGCCATCACGCCGGACAGGGTTCCCTACGAGCAGTACTTC. Translated: CAITPDRVPYEQYF.

The genes are TRBV5-1 and TRBJ2-3; 16 positions agree with TRBD2. CDR3 length: 18 amino acids. With V trimmed by 4 bases and J by 0 bases, 5 bases remained unmatched. Germline CDR1 is SGHRS and CDR2 is YFSETQ. The CDR3: CASSVGLAGGTSTDTQYF. The CDR3 region has the DNA TGCGCCAGCAGCGTGGGACTAGCGGGAGGGACTAGCACAGATACGCAGTATTTT.

In DNA, the CDR3 is TGTGCCAGCAGCTTCCCTGGACAGGGATCAGCAGATACGCAGTATTTT. Protein: CASSFPGQGSADTQYF. The rearrangement uses TRBV5-6 and TRBJ2-3; 8 nucleotides line up with TRBD1. The CDR3 is made up of 16 amino acids. The V gene end was trimmed by 2 bases and the J gene end by 4 bases; junction bases not matched to a gene: 9. The V gene's germline CDR1 is SGHDT and CDR2 YYEEEE. Based on the CDR3 plus reference TRBV5-6 and TRBJ2-3, the full variable domain is DAGVTQSPTHLIKTRGQQVTLRCSPKSGHDTVSWYQQALGQGPQFIFQYYEEEERQRGNFPDRFSGHQFPNYSSELNVNALLLGDSALYLCASSFPGQGSADTQYFGPGTRLTVL.

The chain couples TRBV28 to TRBJ2-7; D remains ambiguous. V was clipped by 1 base and J by 7 bases, with 11 bases between them. This CDR3 is 13 amino acids long. Germline CDR1 is MDHEN and CDR2 is SYDVKM. The CDR3 protein is CASSLSESREQYF. In nucleotides, the CDR3 is TGTGCCAGCAGTTTATCCGAGTCTCGAGAGCAGTACTTC.

V gene TRBV29-1 combines with J gene TRBJ2-1; D may be TRBD1 (6 bases). The CDR3 consists of 14 residues. With 8 bases removed from V and 4 bases from J, the gap between germline ends came to 18 bases. Per germline, CDR1 SQVTM and CDR2 ANQGSEA. CDR3 DNA sequence: TGCAGCTTATCCCCTATCGGACAGTACAATGAGCAGTTCTTC. It specifies CSLSPIGQYNEQFF.

In this sample, this clone turned up once. The chain combines TRBV5-1 with TRBJ2-2; D is possibly TRBD2 (6 bases). This CDR3 spans 17 amino acids. V lost 3 bases to trimming and J lost 8 bases, with 23 bases between them. Germline-derived CDR1 and CDR2 are SGHRS and YFSETQ. The chain's CDR3 is CASSWRGTAEMQGELFF. DNA of the CDR3: TGCGCCAGCAGCTGGCGGGGAACCGCGGAGATGCAGGGGGAGCTGTTTTTT.

The gene calls are TRBV6-6 and TRBJ2-7; the match to TRBD1 covers 8 bases. Trimming cost V 6 bases and J 5 bases; bases outside gene matches: 6. The CDR3 has 13 residues. The germline V gene has CDR1 MNHNY and CDR2 SVGAGI (reference sequence). CDR3 sequence reads: CASSPDRADEQYF. The CDR3 DNA reads TGTGCCAGCAGCCCGGACAGGGCGGACGAGCAGTACTTC.

This chain connects TRBV5-6 to TRBJ1-4, with no clear D. Germline V gene data show CDR1 as SGHDT and CDR2 as YYEEEE. V was pared by 6 bases and J by 5 bases, with 14 bases between. The CDR3 covers 14 residues. The chain's CDR3 is CASTLWGVNEKLFF. CDR3 sequence (DNA): TGTGCCAGCACCCTGTGGGGAGTGAATGAAAAACTGTTTTTT.

This clone was counted once. Its ends do not fully match the called genes, so a read error is possible. The chain is built from TRBV7-7 and TRBJ2-5, with D possibly TRBD2 on 6 matching bases. The CDR3 extends over 13 amino acids. The germline CDR1 and CDR2 sequences are SSHAT and FNYEAQ (reference sequence). The CDR3 DNA reads as TGTGCTAGCAGCCCAGGGACTGCGCAGACCCAGTACTTC. Protein sequence: CASSPGTAQTQYF. Drawing the rest from reference TRBV7-7 and TRBJ2-5, the complete variable domain is GAGVSQSPRYKVTKRGQDVTLRCDPISSHATLYWYQQALGQGPEFLTYFNYEAQPDKSGLPSDRFSAERPEGSISTLTIQRTEQRDSAMYRCASSPGTAQTQYFGPGTRLLVL.

The chain employs TRBV7-2 and TRBJ1-1; no clear D gene. V was cut by 2 bases and J by 5 bases, with 9 bases left in between. The CDR3 is 13 residues long. Germline-derived CDR1 and CDR2 are SGHTA and FQGNSA. The CDR3 reads CASSLPPLTEAFF. The CDR3 DNA is TGTGCCAGCAGCTTACCCCCTCTGACTGAAGCTTTCTTT.

This clone was found once. The chain recombines TRBV10-1 with TRBJ2-4; D unclear. The V end was cut by 6 bases, the J end by 6 bases, with 12 bases between. The germline V gene has CDR1 WNHNN and CDR2 SYGVQD (reference sequence). The CDR3 consists of 13 residues. CDR3 sequence reads: CASRAVFSNIQYF. The DNA for the CDR3 is TGCGCCAGCAGGGCAGTCTTCTCAAACATTCAGTACTTC.

This chain connects TRBV18 to TRBJ2-2; 9 nucleotides agree with TRBD1. Losses at the gene ends were 3 bases for V and 3 bases for J; bases not matched to a gene: 2. This CDR3 has 15 amino acids. CDR1 and CDR2 from the germline V gene are KGHSH and LQKENI. The CDR3 DNA is TGTGCCAGCTCACCGCGGACAGGGGACACCGGGGAGCTGTTTTTT. Translated, it gives CASSPRTGDTGELFF.

The gene calls are TRBV5-1 and TRBJ2-7, with no clear D. The V gene's germline CDR1 is SGHRS and CDR2 YFSETQ. Trimming took off 0 bases at V and 6 bases at J, with 13 bases between the two ends. The CDR3 loop spans 14 amino acids. The CDR3 loop reads CASSLDGGLREQYF. Written as DNA, the CDR3 is TGCGCCAGCAGCTTGGACGGTGGGCTCCGCGAGCAGTACTTC.

Only a few counts were recorded for this clone. The rearrangement links TRBV27 to TRBJ2-7; 10 nucleotides align to TRBD1. V was pared by 3 bases and J by 4 bases, with 6 bases of the junction left unmatched. Germline V gives CDR1 MNHEY, CDR2 SMNVEV (reference sequence). CDR3 length equals 15 residues. CDR3 coding DNA: TGTGCCAGCAGTTTGGGACAGGGGAGGTTTTACGAGCAGTACTTC. Protein product: CASSLGQGRFYEQYF.

V and J are TRBV28 and TRBJ2-1; 7 bases fit TRBD1. The V gene's germline CDR1 is MDHEN and CDR2 SYDVKM. The CDR3 length is 15 residues. V lost 2 bases and J lost 4; bases outside the gene matches: 5. In DNA, the CDR3 is TGTGCCAGCAGTTTAGGACAGGACCGTTACAATGAGCAGTTCTTC. It translates to CASSLGQDRYNEQFF. The whole variable domain, filled in from reference TRBV28 and TRBJ2-1, reads DVKVTQSSRYLVKRTGEKVFLECVQDMDHENMFWYRQDPGLGLRLIYFSYDVKMKEKGDIPEGYSVSREKKERFSLILESASTNQTSMYLCASSLGQDRYNEQFFGPGTRLTVL.

The chain carries TRBV28 and TRBJ1-5; 8 nucleotides line up with TRBD1. This CDR3 spans 16 amino acids. V lost 6 bases, J lost 1 base, and 8 bases stayed unmatched. From germline, CDR1 is MDHEN and CDR2 SYDVKM. The DNA of the CDR3 is TGTGCCAGCAGCTCCGGACAGGGAAGGAGCAATCAGCCCCAGCATTTT. Encoded protein: CASSSGQGRSNQPQHF.

This chain connects TRBV6-6 to TRBJ2-7, with 14 bases aligning to TRBD2. V lost 2 bases, J lost 5 bases, and 5 bases stayed unmatched. Per germline, CDR1 MNHNY and CDR2 SVGAGI (reference sequence). CDR3 length equals 16 residues. The CDR3 region is CASSYRRLAGGDEQYF. Written as DNA, the CDR3 is TGTGCCAGCAGTTACCGCCGACTAGCGGGAGGGGACGAGCAGTACTTC.

The J gene is TRBJ2-3, the V gene TRBV7-6; TRBD2 matches 9 bases. In germline, CDR1 is SGHVS, CDR2 FNYEAQ. The CDR3 consists of 16 residues. V lost 1 base, J lost 8 bases, and 10 bases stayed unmatched. The CDR3 protein is CASSLDSGGPSGTQYF. The CDR3 nucleotides are TGTGCCAGCAGCTTAGATAGCGGGGGCCCTTCAGGTACGCAGTATTTT.